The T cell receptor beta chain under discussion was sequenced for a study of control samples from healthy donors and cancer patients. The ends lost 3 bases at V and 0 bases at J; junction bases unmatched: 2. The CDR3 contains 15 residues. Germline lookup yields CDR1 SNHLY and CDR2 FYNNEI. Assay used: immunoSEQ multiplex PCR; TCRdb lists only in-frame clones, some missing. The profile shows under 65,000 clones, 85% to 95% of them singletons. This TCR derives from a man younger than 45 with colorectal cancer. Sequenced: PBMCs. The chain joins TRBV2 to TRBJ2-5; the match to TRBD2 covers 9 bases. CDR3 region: CASSESGGYQETQYF. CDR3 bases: TGTGCCAGCAGTGAGAGCGGGGGGTACCAAGAGACCCAGTACTTC.